There are a few counts of the clone carrying this T cell receptor (beta chain). Profiling relied on immunoSEQ multiplex PCR, and the TCRdb table lists in-frame clones only, not all of them. This table holds about 65,000 clones, approximately 92% found once. The data were taken from a study of T cell changes during pregnancy in multiple sclerosis. This CDR3 spans 18 amino acids. The source material was CD8+ T cells from peripheral blood mononuclear cells, sampled in the third trimester of pregnancy. The clonotype comes from a female donor in good health, enrolled as a control in a pregnancy study. The genes are TRBV21-1 and TRBJ2-1; the D call of TRBD2 is as the table states it, not checked on the DNA. TRBV21-1 represents a pseudogene. CDR3 sequence reads: CASSKVRAGPVIYNEQFF. DNA for the CDR3: TGTGCCAGCAGCAAAGTTCGCGCGGGGCCGGTTATATACAATGAGCAGTTCTTC.